This T cell receptor beta chain was captured by sequencing in a study of cytomegalovirus exposure and HLA in healthy donors. Study results and caveats: In a later analysis, TCR beta V- and J-gene trimming showed a link to a missense DCLRE1C variant.

As concerns this clone: Its antigen is still unknown.

The study ran its PCR with 60 Vbeta and 13 Jbeta primers. Here immunoSEQ multiplex PCR was the method, and the copy in TCRdb shows in-frame clones only, minus some. The repertoire holds about 220,000 clones, with around 76% as singletons. Sequencing was done on a sample of PBMCs. The TCR sequence derives from a man aged 18 to 35 in good health and CMV-seronegative.

This chain's CDR3 is CAWSARGNTIYF. The CDR3 DNA is TGTGCCTGGAGTGCCCGTGGAAACACCATATATTTT. The chain links TRBV30 to TRBJ1-3; D unresolved. The CDR3 runs 12 residues. V lost 1 base and J 3 bases, leaving 4 bases between the germline ends. Germline assignment: CDR1 GTSNPN and CDR2 SVGIG (reference sequence).